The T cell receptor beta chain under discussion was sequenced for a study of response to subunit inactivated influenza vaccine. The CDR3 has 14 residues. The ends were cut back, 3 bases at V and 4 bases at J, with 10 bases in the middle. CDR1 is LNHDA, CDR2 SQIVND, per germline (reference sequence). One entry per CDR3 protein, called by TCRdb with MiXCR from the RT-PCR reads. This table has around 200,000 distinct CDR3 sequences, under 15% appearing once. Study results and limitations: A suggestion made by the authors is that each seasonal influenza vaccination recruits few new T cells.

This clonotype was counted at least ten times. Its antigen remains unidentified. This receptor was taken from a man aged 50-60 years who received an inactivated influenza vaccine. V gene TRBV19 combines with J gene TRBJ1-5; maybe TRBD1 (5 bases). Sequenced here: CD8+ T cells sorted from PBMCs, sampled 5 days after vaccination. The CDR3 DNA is TGTGCCAGTAGTATGGGACGGAAAAATCAGCCCCAGCATTTT. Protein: CASSMGRKNQPQHF.